This TCR beta chain emerged from a study of cytomegalovirus exposure and HLA in healthy donors. Germline values: CDR1 LNHDA, CDR2 SQIVND (reference sequence). The trim removed 5 bases at V and 2 bases at J, leaving 5 bases unmatched. The CDR3 is 14 amino acids. Primers included in the PCR were 60 Vbeta and 13 Jbeta primers. The table came from immunoSEQ multiplex PCR; TCRdb's copy has only in-frame clones and leaves some out. The sample yields tens of thousands of clones, less than 8% seen once. This clonotype originated in a man aged 45-65 years in good health and CMV-seronegative. Input material: PBMCs. V gene TRBV19 combines with J gene TRBJ1-1, with 7 bases aligning to TRBD1. CDR3: CASSRKGANTEAFF. The CDR3 nucleotides read TGTGCCAGTAGTCGAAAGGGGGCTAACACTGAAGCTTTCTTT.